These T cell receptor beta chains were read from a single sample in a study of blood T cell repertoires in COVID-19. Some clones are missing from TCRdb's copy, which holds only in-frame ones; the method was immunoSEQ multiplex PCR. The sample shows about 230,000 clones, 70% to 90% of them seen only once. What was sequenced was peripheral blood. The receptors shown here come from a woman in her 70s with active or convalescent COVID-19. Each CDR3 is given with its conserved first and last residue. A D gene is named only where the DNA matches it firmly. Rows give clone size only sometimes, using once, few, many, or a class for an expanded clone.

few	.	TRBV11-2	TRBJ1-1	TGTGCCAGCAGCCACCAGGTGCGCACTGAAGCTTTCTTT	CASSHQVRTEAFF
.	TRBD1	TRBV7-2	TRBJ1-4	TGTGCCAGCAGCTTACAGGGGGCAAAGGAAAAACTGTTTTTT	CASSLQGAKEKLFF
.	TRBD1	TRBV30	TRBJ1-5	TGTGCCTGGAGTCGGGACAGAGATCAGCCCCAGCATTTT	CAWSRDRDQPQHF
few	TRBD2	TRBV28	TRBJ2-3	TGTGCCAGCAGTTTAAGGTCTAGCGGGAGGGAGAGGGATACGCAGTATTTT	CASSLRSSGRERDTQYF
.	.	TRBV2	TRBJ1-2	TGTGCCAGCAGTGGGCCCGTGCAAGGCGCGGGAGGCTACACCTTC	CASSGPVQGAGGYTF
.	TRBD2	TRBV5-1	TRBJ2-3	TGCGCCAGCAGCCGGGGACTAAGCACAGATACGCAGTATTTT	CASSRGLSTDTQYF
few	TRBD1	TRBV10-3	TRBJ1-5	TGTGCCATCAGTGAGACCTCCGGGACAGGGGGCAATCAGCCCCAGCATTTT	CAISETSGTGGNQPQHF
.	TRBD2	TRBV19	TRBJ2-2	TGTGCCAGCTCGACTAGCGGGGGGCCCGCGAACACCGGGGAGCTGTTTTTT	CASSTSGGPANTGELFF
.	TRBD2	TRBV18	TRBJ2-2	TGTGCCAGCTCACCACCAAACGGGGGGGACACCGGGGAGCTGTTTTTT	CASSPPNGGDTGELFF
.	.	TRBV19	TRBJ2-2	TGTGCCAGTATGGGGGGTTTAGGCGGGGAGCTGTTTTTT	CASMGGLGGELFF
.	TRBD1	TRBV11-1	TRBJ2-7	TGTGCCAGCAGCTTCGGGACAGGGGCCGAGCAGTACTTC	CASSFGTGAEQYF
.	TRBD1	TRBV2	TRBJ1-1	TGTGCCAGCAAGACAGGGGAGCGCACTGAAGCTTTCTTT	CASKTGERTEAFF
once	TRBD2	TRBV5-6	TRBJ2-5	TGTGCCAGCAGCTTGGCACTAGCGGGACAAGAGACCCAGTACTTC	CASSLALAGQETQYF
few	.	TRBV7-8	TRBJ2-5	TGTGCCAGCAGCTCTCTCCGGGAGTCCCAAGAGACCCAGTACTTC	CASSSLRESQETQYF
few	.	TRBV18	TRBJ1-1	TGTGCCAGCTCACCATTCGATGAGTTGAACACTGAAGCTTTCTTT	CASSPFDELNTEAFF
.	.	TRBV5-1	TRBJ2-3	TGCGCCAGCAGCTTGGAACCGGGACTAGGGGGCAGTGCTACGCAGTATTTT	CASSLEPGLGGSATQYF
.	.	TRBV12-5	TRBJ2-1	TGTGCTAGTGGTTTGTCAAGGACAGAATACAATGAGCAGTTCTTC	CASGLSRTEYNEQFF
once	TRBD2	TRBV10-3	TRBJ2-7	TGTGCCATCAGTGCCAGCGGGGGATTTAGCTCCTACGAGCAGTACTTC	CAISASGGFSSYEQYF
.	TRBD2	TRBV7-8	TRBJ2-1	TGTGCCAGCAGCCTGCGGGGTAGCGGGGGGAGGAATGAGCAGTTCTTC	CASSLRGSGGRNEQFF
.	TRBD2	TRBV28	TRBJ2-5	TGTGCCAGCAGCTCCCCGGGCGGGAGTGGGGAGACCCAGTACTTC	CASSSPGGSGETQYF
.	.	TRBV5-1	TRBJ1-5	TGCGCCAGCAGCCAAGCACCGAATAGCAATCAGCCCCAGCATTTT	CASSQAPNSNQPQHF
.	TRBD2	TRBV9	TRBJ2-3	TGTGCCAGCAGCGTCCACGCTAGCGGGGGGACAGATACGCAGTATTTT	CASSVHASGGTDTQYF
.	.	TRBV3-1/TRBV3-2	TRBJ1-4	TGTGCCAGCAGCCAAGGAACAGCCCGGCTGTTTTTT	CASSQGTARLFF
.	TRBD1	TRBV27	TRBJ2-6	TGTGCCAGCAGTCCGGGACAGGTGATCTCTGGGGCCAACGTCCTGACTTTC	CASSPGQVISGANVLTF
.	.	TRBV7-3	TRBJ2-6	TGTGCCAGCAGCTCTCCGGGACTTGCTGGGGCCAACGTCCTGACTTTC	CASSSPGLAGANVLTF
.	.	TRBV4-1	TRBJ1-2	TGCGCCAGCAGCCAAGAAGGGACATATGGCTACACCTTC	CASSQEGTYGYTF
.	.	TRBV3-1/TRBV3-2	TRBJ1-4	TGTGCCAGCAGCCGTCTGGGACAAGGGGAAAAACTGTTTTTT	CASSRLGQGEKLFF
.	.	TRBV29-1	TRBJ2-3	TGCAGCTTTGGCGGGCCTCCTAGCACAGATACGCAGTATTTT	CSFGGPPSTDTQYF
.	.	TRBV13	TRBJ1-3	TGTGCCAGCAGCACCCAACAGGGTGGGGGAAACACCATATATTTT	CASSTQQGGGNTIYF
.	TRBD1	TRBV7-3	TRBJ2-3	TGTGCCAGCAGCTTCACAGGGGTGGGGGTAGATACGCAGTATTTT	CASSFTGVGVDTQYF
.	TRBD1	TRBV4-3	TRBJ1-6	TGCGCCAGCAGCCAAGAACCTCGGACAGGGGCTGGACCCCTCCACTTT	CASSQEPRTGAGPLHF
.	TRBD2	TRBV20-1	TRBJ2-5	TGCAGTGCTAGTTACCCTCCGGGACTAGCGGAGACCCAGTACTTC	CSASYPPGLAETQYF
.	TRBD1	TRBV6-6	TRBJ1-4	TGTGCCAGCAGTCGGGACAGGGGTAATGAAAAACTGTTTTTT	CASSRDRGNEKLFF
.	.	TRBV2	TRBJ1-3	TGTGCCAGCAGTGAATCTGGGGGGGGGAGGTCTGGAAACACCATATATTTT	CASSESGGGRSGNTIYF
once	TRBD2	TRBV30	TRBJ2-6	TGTGCCTGGAAGGGAGGGTCTGGGGCCAACGTCCTGACTTTC	CAWKGGSGANVLTF
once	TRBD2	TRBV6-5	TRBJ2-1	TGTGCCAGCAGTTCCCTAGCGGGCGGGTCCTACAATGAGCAGTTCTTC	CASSSLAGGSYNEQFF
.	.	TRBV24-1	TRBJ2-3	TGTGCCACCAGTGATCCCGTAAACTCAGATACGCAGTATTTT	CATSDPVNSDTQYF
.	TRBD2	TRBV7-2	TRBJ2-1	TGTGCCAGCAGCTGGGTAGCGGGGGGTTTCGATGAGCAGTTCTTC	CASSWVAGGFDEQFF
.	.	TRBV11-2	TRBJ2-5	TGTGCCAGCAGCCCCTTGACTAGTCAAGAGACCCAGTACTTC	CASSPLTSQETQYF
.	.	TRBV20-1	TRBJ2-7	TGCAGTGCTAGTTGGCTAGGGACTTACGAGCAGTACTTC	CSASWLGTYEQYF
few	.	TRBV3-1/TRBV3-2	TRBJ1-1	TGTGCCAGCAGCCAATCCATTAACACTGAAGCTTTCTTT	CASSQSINTEAFF
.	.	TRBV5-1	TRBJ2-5	TGCGCCAGCAGCTTGGCCCTAATGGCGGCTCAAGAGACCCAGTACTTC	CASSLALMAAQETQYF
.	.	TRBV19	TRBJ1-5	TGTGCCAGTAGTGTTCTGACCGGGACAATCAATCAGCCCCAGCATTTT	CASSVLTGTINQPQHF
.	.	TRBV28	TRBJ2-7	TGTGCCCATTCCCCGAGCTCCTACGAGCAGTACTTC	CAHSPSSYEQYF
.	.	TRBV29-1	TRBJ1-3	TGCAGCGCCGGTGACAGCTCTGGAAACACCATATATTTT	CSAGDSSGNTIYF